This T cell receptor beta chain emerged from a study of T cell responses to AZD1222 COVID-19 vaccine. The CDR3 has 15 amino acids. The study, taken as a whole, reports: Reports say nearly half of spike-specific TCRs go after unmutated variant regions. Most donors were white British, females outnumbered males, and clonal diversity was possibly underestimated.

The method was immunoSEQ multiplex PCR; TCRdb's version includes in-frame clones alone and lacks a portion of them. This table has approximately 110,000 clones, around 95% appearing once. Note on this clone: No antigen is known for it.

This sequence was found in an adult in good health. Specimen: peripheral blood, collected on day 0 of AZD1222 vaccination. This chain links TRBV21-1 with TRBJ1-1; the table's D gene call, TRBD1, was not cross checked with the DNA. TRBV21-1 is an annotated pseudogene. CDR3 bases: TGTGCCAGCAGCAAAGTCGTCGACAGGGACACTGAAGCTTTCTTT. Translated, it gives CASSKVVDRDTEAFF.